One and the same sample provided the 12 T cell receptor beta chains below, sequenced in a study of shared clonotypes between healthy human individuals. Clones were read by immunoSEQ multiplex PCR, and TCRdb kept only the in-frame ones, dropping some. The table has approximately 1.5 million clones, around 98.5% seen once; the top ten hold roughly 0.35%. Sequencing used naive CD4+ T cells sorted from blood. Documented subset: CD45RA+ positively selected. These receptors all come from a man younger than 40 in good health.

The chain has TRBV12-2 and TRBJ2-7; the table's TRBD2 call for D was not verified on the DNA. TRBV12-2 is an annotated pseudogene. This CDR3 has 17 amino acids. The CDR3 DNA reads as TGTGCAAGTCGCTCACGAAAGGCGGGCGGGGCGACTTACGAGCAGTACTTC. Its protein product is CASRSRKAGGATYEQYF.

V gene TRBV13 combines with J gene TRBJ2-2; a weak D match, TRBD2 (5 bases). V gave up 0 bases and J gave up 2 bases, with 7 bases separating them. Looked up from germline, CDR1 is PRHDT and CDR2 is FYEKMQ (reference sequence). There are 15 residues in the CDR3. The CDR3 loop is CASSLGSGNTGELFF. DNA for the CDR3: TGTGCCAGCAGCTTAGGAAGCGGTAACACCGGGGAGCTGTTTTTT.

This chain links TRBV28 with TRBJ1-5; D is unresolved. This CDR3 region has 13 residues. Germline V gives CDR1 MDHEN, CDR2 SYDVKM. V dropped 7 bases and J dropped 4 bases, with 11 bases sitting between them. CDR3: CASTGSPNQPQHF. The DNA of the CDR3 is TGTGCCAGCACCGGTAGCCCGAATCAGCCCCAGCATTTT.

In regard to this clone: This CDR3 is also generated by other DNA sequences in the sample. The chain couples TRBV5-1 to TRBJ2-7, with 8 bases that match TRBD1. The CDR3 length is 15 residues. Germline CDR1 is SGHRS and CDR2 is YFSETQ. V trimming: 2 bases; J trimming: 3 bases; junction bases outside the gene matches: 7. CDR3 region: CASSLGTGGGYEQYF. In nucleotides, the CDR3 is TGCGCCAGCAGCTTAGGGACAGGAGGTGGCTACGAGCAGTACTTC.

The chain has TRBV28 and TRBJ2-7; 8 bases line up with TRBD1. The junction had 8 bases not matched to a gene; V was cut back by 5 bases and J by 5 bases. Germline V gene data show CDR1 as MDHEN and CDR2 as SYDVKM. The CDR3 totals 14 residues. CDR3 in amino acids: CASSPGQGEHEQYF. DNA of the CDR3: TGTGCCAGCAGTCCAGGACAGGGCGAACACGAGCAGTACTTC.

The rearrangement joins TRBV7-9 to TRBJ2-1; 10 bases align to TRBD2. The length of the CDR3 is 18 residues. Per the germline V gene, CDR1 is SEHNR and CDR2 is FQNEAQ (reference sequence). Losses at the gene ends were 5 bases for V and 0 bases for J; bases not matched to a gene: 10. CDR3 sequence: CASSPSSSGGSSYNEQFF. DNA of the CDR3: TGTGCCAGCAGCCCTTCCTCTAGCGGGGGAAGCTCCTACAATGAGCAGTTCTTC.

The chain combines TRBV7-9 with TRBJ1-1, with TRBD1 identical over 8 bases. Germline CDR1 SEHNR, CDR2 FQNEAQ (reference sequence). Trimming cost V 5 bases and J 4 bases; bases outside gene matches: 6. The CDR3 loop spans 14 amino acids. The CDR3 is CASSKQGGGTEAFF. CDR3 bases: TGTGCCAGCAGCAAACAGGGGGGTGGCACTGAAGCTTTCTTT. The variable domain in full, with the rest retrieved from reference TRBV7-9 and TRBJ1-1, is DTGVSQNPRHKITKRGQNVTFRCDPISEHNRLYWYRQTLGQGPEFLTYFQNEAQLEKSRLLSDRFSAERPKGSFSTLEIQRTEQGDSAMYLCASSKQGGGTEAFFGQGTRLTVV.

This rearrangement joins TRBV18 to TRBJ1-2; D is unresolved. This CDR3 region has 14 residues. From germline, CDR1 is KGHSH and CDR2 LQKENI. Trimming shortened V by 3 bases and J by 6 bases, and 14 bases separated the two germline ends. The CDR3 sequence is CASSPSVTFHGYTF. The CDR3 DNA is TGTGCCAGCTCACCTTCCGTAACGTTTCATGGCTACACCTTC. Full variable domain (missing parts from reference TRBV18 and TRBJ1-2): NAGVMQNPRHLVRRRGQEARLRCSPMKGHSHVYWYRQLPEEGLKFMVYLQKENIIDESGMPKERFSAEFPKEGPSILRIQQVVRGDSAAYFCASSPSVTFHGYTFGSGTRLTVV.

J is TRBJ2-7 and V is TRBV18, with TRBD1 matching 9 bases. The germline gives CDR1 KGHSH, CDR2 LQKENI. CDR3 size: 17 residues. After removal of 2 bases from V and 3 bases from J, the junction contained 11 bases not matched to a gene. Here the CDR3 DNA reads TGTGCCAGCTCACCAACGAAACCGGGACAGGGTAGCTACGAGCAGTACTTC. It codes for CASSPTKPGQGSYEQYF.

In its sample, this clone was seen a few times. The V call is TRBV10-3, the J call TRBJ1-5; no reliable D call. This CDR3 is built from 12 residues. V lost 4 bases and J lost 3, with 4 bases in between. Germline CDR1 is ENHRY and CDR2 is SYGVKD. The chain's CDR3 is CAISADNQPQHF. The CDR3, as DNA: TGTGCCATCAGTGCGGACAATCAGCCCCAGCATTTT.

The chain is built from TRBV10-3 and TRBJ2-2; 10 nucleotides align to TRBD2. This CDR3 has 15 amino acids. J was trimmed by 4 bases and V by 6 bases; bases with no gene match: 5. Germline assignment: CDR1 ENHRY and CDR2 SYGVKD. The CDR3 sequence is CAIRIAGGVTGELFF. The CDR3 DNA reads as TGTGCCATCAGAATAGCGGGAGGCGTCACCGGGGAGCTGTTTTTT.

The chain combines TRBV19 with TRBJ1-1; D perhaps matches TRBD1 (5 bases). The V and J ends lost 7 bases and 3 bases respectively, with 18 bases between them. Germline CDR1 reads LNHDA; CDR2 reads SQIVND (reference sequence). This CDR3 comprises 15 residues. The CDR3 loop reads CASTPDGTSDTEAFF. Here the CDR3 DNA reads TGTGCCAGTACCCCGGACGGGACGTCGGACACTGAAGCTTTCTTT.